This TCR beta chain stems from a study of radiation and T cells in renal cell carcinoma. Clones were read by immunoSEQ multiplex PCR, and TCRdb kept only the in-frame ones, dropping some. The sample records 150,000 to 200,000 clones, about 88% being singletons. Documented time point: blood 4 weeks post-SBRT, at nephrectomy. Stated treatment: 15 Gy SBRT to primary tumor, nephrectomy 4 weeks later. This clone appeared once. The length of the CDR3 is 15 residues. The V gene end was trimmed by 6 bases and the J gene end by 2 bases; junction bases not matched to a gene: 9. Germline V lookup: CDR1 MNHEY, CDR2 SVGAGI.

Sequences were derived from blood, sampled from a patient whose treatment included radiotherapy and nephrectomy. The source is a woman aged 45-65 years with renal cell carcinoma. The chain couples TRBV6-5 to TRBJ2-7; 8 bases line up with TRBD2. CDR3 sequence reads: CASSKDREGAYEQYF. The CDR3 nucleotides read TGTGCCAGCAGCAAAGACCGGGAGGGGGCCTACGAGCAGTACTTC.